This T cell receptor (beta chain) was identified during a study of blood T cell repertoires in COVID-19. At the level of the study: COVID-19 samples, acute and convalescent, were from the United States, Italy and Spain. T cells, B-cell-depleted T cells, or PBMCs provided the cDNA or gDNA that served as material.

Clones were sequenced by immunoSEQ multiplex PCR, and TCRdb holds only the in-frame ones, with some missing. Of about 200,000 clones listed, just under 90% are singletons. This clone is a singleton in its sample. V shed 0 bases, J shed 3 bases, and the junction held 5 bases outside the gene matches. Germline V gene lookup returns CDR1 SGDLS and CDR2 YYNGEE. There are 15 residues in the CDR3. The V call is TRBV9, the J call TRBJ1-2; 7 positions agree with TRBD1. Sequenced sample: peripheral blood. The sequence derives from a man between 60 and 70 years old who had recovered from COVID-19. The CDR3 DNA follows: TGTGCCAGCAGCGTAGACAGCGGACAGGACTATGGCTACACCTTC. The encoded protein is CASSVDSGQDYGYTF. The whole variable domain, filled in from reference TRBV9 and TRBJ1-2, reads DSGVTQTPKHLITATGQRVTLRCSPRSGDLSVYWYQQSLDQGLQFLIQYYNGEERAKGNILERFSAQQFPDLHSELNLSSLELGDSALYFCASSVDSGQDYGYTFGSGTRLTVV.